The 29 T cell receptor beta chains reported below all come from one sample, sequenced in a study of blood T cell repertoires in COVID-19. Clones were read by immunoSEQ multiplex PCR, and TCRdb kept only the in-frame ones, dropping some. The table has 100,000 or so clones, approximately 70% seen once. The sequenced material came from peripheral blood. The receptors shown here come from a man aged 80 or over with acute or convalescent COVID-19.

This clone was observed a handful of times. The DNA for the CDR3 is TGTGCCACCAGTGATTTGAAATTGACAGTCACTCAGCCCCAGCATTTT. Its translation is CATSDLKLTVTQPQHF. The chain recombines TRBV24-1 with TRBJ1-5, with a possible D match to TRBD1 (5 bases). Trimming left V 0 bases short and J 6 bases short, with 14 bases between. CDR1 is KGHDR and CDR2 is SFDVKD in the germline V gene. CDR3 length equals 16 residues.

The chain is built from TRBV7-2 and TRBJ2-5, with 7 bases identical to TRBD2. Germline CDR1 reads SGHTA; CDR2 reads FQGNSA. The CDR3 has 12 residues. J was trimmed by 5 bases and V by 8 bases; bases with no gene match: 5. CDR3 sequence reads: CASGGGRETQYF. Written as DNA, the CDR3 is TGTGCCAGCGGGGGGGGACGGGAGACCCAGTACTTC.

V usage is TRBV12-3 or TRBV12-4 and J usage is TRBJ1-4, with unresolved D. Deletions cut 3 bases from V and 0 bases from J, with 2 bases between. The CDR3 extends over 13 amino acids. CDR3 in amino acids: CASSFATNEKLFF. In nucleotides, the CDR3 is TGTGCCAGCAGTTTCGCAACTAATGAAAAACTGTTTTTT.

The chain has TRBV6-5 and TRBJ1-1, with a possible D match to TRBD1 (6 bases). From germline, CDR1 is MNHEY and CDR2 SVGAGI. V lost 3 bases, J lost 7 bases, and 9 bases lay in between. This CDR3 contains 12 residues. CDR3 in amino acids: CASSYVDSEAFF. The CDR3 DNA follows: TGTGCCAGCAGTTATGTGGACAGTGAAGCTTTCTTT.

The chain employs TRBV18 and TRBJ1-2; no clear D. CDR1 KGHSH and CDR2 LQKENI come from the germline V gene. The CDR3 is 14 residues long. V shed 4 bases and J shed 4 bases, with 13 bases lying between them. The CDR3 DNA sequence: TGTGCCAGCTCACTCCGGAGGGAGGCCTATGGCTACACCTTC. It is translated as CASSLRREAYGYTF.

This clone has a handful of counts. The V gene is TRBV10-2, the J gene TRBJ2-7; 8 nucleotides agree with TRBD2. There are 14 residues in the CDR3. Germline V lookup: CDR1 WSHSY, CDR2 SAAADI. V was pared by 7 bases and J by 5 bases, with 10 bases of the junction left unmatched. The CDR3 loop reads CASTSSGSWHEQYF. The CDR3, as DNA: TGCGCCAGCACTTCGAGCGGGAGCTGGCACGAGCAGTACTTC.

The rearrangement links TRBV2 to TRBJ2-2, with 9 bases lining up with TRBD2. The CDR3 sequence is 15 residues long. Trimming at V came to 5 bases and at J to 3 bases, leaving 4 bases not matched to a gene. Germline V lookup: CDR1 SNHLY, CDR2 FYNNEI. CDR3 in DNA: TGTGCCAGCAGTCAGACTAGCGGCGACACCGGGGAGCTGTTTTTT. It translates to CASSQTSGDTGELFF.

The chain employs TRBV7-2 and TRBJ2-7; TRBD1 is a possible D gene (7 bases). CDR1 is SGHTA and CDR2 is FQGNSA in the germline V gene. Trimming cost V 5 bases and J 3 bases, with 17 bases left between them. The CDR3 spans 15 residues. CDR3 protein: CASSPGGLGGYEQYF. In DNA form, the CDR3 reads TGTGCCAGCAGCCCAGGGGGACTGGGCGGCTACGAGCAGTACTTC.

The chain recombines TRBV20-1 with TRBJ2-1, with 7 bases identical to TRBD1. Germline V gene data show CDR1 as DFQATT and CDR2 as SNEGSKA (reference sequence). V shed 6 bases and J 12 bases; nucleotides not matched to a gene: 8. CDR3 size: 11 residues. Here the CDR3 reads CSAATGSRQFF. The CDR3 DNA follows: TGCAGTGCGGCGACAGGGAGTAGGCAGTTCTTC.

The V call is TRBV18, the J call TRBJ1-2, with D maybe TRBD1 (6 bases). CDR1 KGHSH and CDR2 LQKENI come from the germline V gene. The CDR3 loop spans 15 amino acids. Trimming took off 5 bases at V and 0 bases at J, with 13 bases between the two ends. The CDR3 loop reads CASSAETGPNYGYTF. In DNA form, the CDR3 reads TGTGCCAGCTCAGCGGAGACAGGACCTAACTATGGCTACACCTTC.

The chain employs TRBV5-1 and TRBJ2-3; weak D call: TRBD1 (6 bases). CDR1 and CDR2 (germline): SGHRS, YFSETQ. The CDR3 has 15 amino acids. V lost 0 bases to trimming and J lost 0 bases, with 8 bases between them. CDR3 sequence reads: CASSLGGQSTDTQYF. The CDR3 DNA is TGCGCCAGCAGCTTGGGAGGACAGAGCACAGATACGCAGTATTTT.

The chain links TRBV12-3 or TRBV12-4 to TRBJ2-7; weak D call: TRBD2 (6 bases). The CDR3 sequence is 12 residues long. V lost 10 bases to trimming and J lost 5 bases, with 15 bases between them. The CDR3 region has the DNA TGTGCCACCACCCGCGGGACGGACGAGCAGTACTTC. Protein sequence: CATTRGTDEQYF.

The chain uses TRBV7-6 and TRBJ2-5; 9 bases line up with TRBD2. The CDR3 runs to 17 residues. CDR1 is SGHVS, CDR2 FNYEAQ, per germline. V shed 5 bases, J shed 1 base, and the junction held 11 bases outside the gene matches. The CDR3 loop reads CASSIGTLAGSQETQYF. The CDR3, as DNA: TGTGCCAGCAGCATTGGAACACTAGCGGGCTCCCAAGAGACCCAGTACTTC.

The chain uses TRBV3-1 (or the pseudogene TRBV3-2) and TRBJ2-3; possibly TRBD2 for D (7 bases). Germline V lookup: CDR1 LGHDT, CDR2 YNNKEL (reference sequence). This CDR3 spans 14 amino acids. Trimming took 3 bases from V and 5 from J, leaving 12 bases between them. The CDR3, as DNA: TGTGCCAGCAGCCAGGCGAGGGGGGGAGATACGCAGTATTTT. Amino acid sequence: CASSQARGGDTQYF.

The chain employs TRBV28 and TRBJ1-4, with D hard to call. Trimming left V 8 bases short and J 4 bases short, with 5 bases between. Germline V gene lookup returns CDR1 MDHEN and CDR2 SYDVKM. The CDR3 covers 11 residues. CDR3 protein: CASEGNEKLFF. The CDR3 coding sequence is TGTGCCAGCGAGGGTAATGAAAAACTGTTTTTT.

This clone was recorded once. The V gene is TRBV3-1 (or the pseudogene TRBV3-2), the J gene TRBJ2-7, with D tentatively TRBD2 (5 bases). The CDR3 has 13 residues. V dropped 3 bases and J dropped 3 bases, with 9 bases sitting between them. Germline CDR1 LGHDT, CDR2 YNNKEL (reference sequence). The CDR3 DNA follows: TGTGCCAGCAGCCAGAGGACTGACTACGAGCAGTACTTC. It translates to CASSQRTDYEQYF.

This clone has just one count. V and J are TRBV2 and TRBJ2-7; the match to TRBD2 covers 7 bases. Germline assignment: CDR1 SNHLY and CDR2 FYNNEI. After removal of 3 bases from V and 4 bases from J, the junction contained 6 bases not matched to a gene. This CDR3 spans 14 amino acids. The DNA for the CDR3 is TGTGCCAGCAGTGACGGGACTAAAAGGTACGAGCAGTACTTC. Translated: CASSDGTKRYEQYF.

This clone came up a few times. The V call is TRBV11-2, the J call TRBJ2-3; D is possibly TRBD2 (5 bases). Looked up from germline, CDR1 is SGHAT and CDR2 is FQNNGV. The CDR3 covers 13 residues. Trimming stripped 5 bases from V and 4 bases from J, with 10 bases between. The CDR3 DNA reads TGTGCCAGCAGCCCCCAACTAGCAGATACGCAGTATTTT. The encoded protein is CASSPQLADTQYF.

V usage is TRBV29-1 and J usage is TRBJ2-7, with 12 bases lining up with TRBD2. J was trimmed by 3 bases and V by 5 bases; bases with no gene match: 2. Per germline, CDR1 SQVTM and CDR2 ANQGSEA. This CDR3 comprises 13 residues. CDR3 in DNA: TGCAGCGTTTCTAGCGGGAGGGACTACGAGCAGTACTTC. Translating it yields CSVSSGRDYEQYF.

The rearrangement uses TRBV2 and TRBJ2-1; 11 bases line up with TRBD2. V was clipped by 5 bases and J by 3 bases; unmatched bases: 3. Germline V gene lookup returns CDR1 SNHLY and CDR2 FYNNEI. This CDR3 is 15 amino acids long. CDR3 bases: TGTGCCAGCAGTCTCGGGACTAGCGGCTACAATGAGCAGTTCTTC. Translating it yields CASSLGTSGYNEQFF.

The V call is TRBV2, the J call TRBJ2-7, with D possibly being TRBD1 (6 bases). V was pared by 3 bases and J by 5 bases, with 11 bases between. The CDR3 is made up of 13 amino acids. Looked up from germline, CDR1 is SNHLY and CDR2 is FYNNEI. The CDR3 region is CASSDRGRDEQYF. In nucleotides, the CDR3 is TGTGCCAGCAGTGACAGGGGTCGGGACGAGCAGTACTTC.

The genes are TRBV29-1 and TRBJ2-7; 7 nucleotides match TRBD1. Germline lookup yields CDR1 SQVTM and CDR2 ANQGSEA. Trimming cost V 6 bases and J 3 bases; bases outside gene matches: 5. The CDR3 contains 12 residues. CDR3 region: CSVRTGVYEQYF. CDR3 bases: TGCAGCGTGAGAACAGGGGTCTACGAGCAGTACTTC.

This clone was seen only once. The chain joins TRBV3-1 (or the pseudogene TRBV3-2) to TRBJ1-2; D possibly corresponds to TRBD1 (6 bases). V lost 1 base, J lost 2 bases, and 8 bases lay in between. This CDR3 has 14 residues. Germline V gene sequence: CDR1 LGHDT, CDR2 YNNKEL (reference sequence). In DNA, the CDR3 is TGTGCCAGCAGCCAAGCGGACAGAAACTATGGCTACACCTTC. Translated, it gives CASSQADRNYGYTF.

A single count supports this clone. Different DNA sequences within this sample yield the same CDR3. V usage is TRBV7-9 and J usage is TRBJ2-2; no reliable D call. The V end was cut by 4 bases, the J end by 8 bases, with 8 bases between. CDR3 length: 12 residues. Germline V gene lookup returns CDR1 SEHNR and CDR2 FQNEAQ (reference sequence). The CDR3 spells CASSSVGGELFF. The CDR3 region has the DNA TGTGCCAGCAGCTCGGTCGGTGGGGAGCTGTTTTTT.

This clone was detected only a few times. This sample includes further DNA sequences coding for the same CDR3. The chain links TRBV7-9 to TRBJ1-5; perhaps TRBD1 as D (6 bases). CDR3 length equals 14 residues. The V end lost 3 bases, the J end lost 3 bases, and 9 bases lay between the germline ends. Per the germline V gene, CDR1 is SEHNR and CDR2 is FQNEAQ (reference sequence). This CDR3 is CASSLTGTNQPQHF. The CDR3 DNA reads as TGTGCCAGCAGCTTGACAGGAACCAATCAGCCCCAGCATTTT.

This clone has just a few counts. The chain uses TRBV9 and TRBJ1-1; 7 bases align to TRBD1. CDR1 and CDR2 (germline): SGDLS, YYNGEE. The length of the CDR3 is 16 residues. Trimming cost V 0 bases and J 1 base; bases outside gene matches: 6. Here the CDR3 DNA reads TGTGCCAGCAGCGTAGGAGGGGGCGCAAAGAACACTGAAGCTTTCTTT. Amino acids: CASSVGGGAKNTEAFF. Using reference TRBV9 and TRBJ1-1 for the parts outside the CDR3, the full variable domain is DSGVTQTPKHLITATGQRVTLRCSPRSGDLSVYWYQQSLDQGLQFLIQYYNGEERAKGNILERFSAQQFPDLHSELNLSSLELGDSALYFCASSVGGGAKNTEAFFGQGTRLTVV.

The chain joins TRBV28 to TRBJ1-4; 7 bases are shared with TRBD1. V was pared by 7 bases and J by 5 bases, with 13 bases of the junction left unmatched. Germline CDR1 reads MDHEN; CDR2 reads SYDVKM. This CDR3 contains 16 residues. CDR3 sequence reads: CASKQGQLLPNEKLFF. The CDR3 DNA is TGTGCCAGCAAGCAGGGACAGCTGCTTCCAAATGAAAAACTGTTTTTT.

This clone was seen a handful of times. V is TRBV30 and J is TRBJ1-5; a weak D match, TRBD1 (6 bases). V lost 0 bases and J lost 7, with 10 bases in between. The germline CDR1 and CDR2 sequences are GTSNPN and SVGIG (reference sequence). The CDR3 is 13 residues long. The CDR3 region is CAWSVAGDQPQHF. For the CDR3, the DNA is TGTGCCTGGAGTGTCGCAGGGGACCAGCCCCAGCATTTT.

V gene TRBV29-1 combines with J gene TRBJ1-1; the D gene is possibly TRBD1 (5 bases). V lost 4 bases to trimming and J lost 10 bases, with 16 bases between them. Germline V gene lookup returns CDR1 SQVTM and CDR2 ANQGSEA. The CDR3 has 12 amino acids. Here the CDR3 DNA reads TGCAGCGTTGCCACCGGGACTCAAGGAGCTTTCTTT. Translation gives CSVATGTQGAFF.